The 2 T cell receptor beta chains listed next were all sequenced from one sample in a study of T cell changes during pregnancy in multiple sclerosis. TCRdb keeps only in-frame clones here, not all; method: immunoSEQ multiplex PCR. This sample carries approximately 45,000 clones, 80% to 95% of them seen once, and the ten largest clones take approximately 2.9%. The sequencing here drew on CD8+ T cells from peripheral blood mononuclear cells, taken in the second trimester of pregnancy. These receptors were obtained from a female donor with multiple sclerosis, enrolled in a pregnancy study.

This chain links TRBV6-5 with TRBJ1-2; D call uncertain. Germline lookup yields CDR1 MNHEY and CDR2 SVGAGI. Between the trimmed V and J ends, which lost 7 bases and 3 bases, there was a span of 12 bases. The CDR3 length is 13 residues. The CDR3 loop reads CASTGGLYYGYTF. Here the CDR3 DNA reads TGTGCCAGCACCGGCGGACTTTACTATGGCTACACCTTC.

V and J are TRBV5-5 and TRBJ2-1, with 7 bases that match TRBD2. The CDR3 has 13 amino acids. Germline trimming cut 4 bases from V and 12 bases from J; bases unmatched to any gene: 10. The germline gives CDR1 SGHKS, CDR2 YYEKEE (reference sequence). This CDR3 reads CASSRGLPGGQFF. The CDR3 bases are TGTGCCAGCAGCCGGGGGTTGCCGGGGGGGCAGTTCTTC.